The text below deals with one T cell receptor beta chain. Its antigen is not identified. The data were taken from a study of cytomegalovirus exposure and HLA in healthy donors. Study-wide results and limits: The study put roughly 160 TCR beta chains on its list as cytomegalovirus-associated.

Trimming pared 0 bases from V and 1 base from J, leaving 13 bases between. The germline V gene has CDR1 KGHSH and CDR2 LQKENI. This CDR3 spans 17 amino acids. PCR involved 60 Vbeta and 13 Jbeta primers. Clones were read by immunoSEQ multiplex PCR, and TCRdb kept only the in-frame ones, dropping some. The sample comprises about 200,000 clones, 82% of which are singletons, and about 0.092% rests with the top ten. It was healthy bone marrow donors who served as donors. Sequencing input: PBMCs. The genes are TRBV18 and TRBJ2-1, with D possibly being TRBD2 (5 bases). The clonotype originates from a boy younger than 10 in good health and CMV-seronegative. CDR3 sequence: CASSPPLAEPSYNEQFF. The DNA for the CDR3 is TGTGCCAGCTCACCACCGCTAGCAGAGCCGTCCTACAATGAGCAGTTCTTC.